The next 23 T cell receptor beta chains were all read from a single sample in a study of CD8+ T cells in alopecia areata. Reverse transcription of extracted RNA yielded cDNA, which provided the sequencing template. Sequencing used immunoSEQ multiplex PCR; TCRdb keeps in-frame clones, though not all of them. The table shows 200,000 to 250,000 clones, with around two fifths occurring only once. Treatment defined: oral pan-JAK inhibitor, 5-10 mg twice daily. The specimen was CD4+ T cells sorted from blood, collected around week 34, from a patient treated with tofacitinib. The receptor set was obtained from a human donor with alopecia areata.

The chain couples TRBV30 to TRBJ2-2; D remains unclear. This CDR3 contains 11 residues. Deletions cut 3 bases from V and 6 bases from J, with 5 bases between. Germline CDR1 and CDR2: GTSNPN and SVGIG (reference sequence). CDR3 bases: TGTGCCTGGAGCCATTCCGGGGAGCTGTTTTTT. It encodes CAWSHSGELFF.

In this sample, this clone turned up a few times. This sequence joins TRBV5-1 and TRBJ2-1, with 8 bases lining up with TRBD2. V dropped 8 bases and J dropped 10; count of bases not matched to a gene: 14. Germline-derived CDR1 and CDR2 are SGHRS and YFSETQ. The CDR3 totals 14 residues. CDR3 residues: CASSRTSPLEEQFF. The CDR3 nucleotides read TGCGCCAGTTCTCGGACTAGCCCCCTCGAAGAGCAGTTCTTC.

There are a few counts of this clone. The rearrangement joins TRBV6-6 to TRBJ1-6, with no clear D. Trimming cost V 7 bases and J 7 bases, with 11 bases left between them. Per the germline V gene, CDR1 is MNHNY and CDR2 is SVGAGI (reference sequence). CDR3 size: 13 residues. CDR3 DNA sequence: TGTGCCAGCACCTCAGGAGTAAATTCACCCCTCCACTTT. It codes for CASTSGVNSPLHF.

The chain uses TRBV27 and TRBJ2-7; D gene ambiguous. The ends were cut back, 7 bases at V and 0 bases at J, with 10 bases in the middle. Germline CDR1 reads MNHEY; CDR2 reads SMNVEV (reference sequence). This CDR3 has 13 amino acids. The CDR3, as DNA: TGTGCCAGCATGCTTCAAAACTCCTACGAGCAGTACTTC. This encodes CASMLQNSYEQYF.

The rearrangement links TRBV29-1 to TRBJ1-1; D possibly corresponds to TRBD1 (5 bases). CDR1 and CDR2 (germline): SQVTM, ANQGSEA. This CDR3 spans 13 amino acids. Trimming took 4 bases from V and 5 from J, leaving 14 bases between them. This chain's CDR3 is CSVGGASVTEAFF. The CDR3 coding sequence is TGCAGCGTTGGTGGGGCCAGTGTGACTGAAGCTTTCTTT.

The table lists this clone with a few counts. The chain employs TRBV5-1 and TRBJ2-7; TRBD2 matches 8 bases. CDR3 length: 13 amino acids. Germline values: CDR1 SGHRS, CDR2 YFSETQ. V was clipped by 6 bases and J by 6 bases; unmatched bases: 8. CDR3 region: CASKRSGSGEQYF. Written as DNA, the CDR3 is TGCGCCAGCAAAAGAAGCGGGAGTGGCGAGCAGTACTTC.

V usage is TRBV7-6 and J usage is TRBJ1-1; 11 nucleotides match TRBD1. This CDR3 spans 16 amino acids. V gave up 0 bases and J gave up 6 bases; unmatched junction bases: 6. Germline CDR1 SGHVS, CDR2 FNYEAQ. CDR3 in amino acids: CASSLAGQGVISEAFF. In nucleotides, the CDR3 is TGTGCCAGCAGCTTAGCGGGACAGGGGGTGATCTCTGAAGCTTTCTTT. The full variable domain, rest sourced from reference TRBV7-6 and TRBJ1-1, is GAGVSQSPRYKVTKRGQDVALRCDPISGHVSLYWYRQALGQGPEFLTYFNYEAQQDKSGLPNDRFSAERPEGSISTLTIQRTEQRDSAMYRCASSLAGQGVISEAFFGQGTRLTVV.

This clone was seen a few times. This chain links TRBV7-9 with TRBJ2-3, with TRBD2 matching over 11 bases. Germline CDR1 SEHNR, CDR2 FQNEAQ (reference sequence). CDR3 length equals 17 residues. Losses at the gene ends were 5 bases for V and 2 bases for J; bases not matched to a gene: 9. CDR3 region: CASSAGTSGIITDTQYF. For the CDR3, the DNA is TGTGCCAGCAGCGCGGGGACTAGCGGTATTATCACAGATACGCAGTATTTT.

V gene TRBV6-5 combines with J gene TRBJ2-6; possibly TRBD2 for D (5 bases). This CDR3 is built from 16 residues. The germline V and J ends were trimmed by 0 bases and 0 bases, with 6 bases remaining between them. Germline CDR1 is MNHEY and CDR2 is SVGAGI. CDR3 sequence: CASSYSGSSGANVLTF. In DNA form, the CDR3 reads TGTGCCAGCAGTTACTCAGGGAGCTCTGGGGCCAACGTCCTGACTTTC.

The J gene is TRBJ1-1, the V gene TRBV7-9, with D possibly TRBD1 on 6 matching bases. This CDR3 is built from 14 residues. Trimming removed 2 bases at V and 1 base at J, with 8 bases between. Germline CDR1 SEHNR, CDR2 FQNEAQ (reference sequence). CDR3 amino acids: CASSLMGQNTEAFF. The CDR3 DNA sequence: TGTGCCAGCAGCTTAATGGGACAGAACACTGAAGCTTTCTTT. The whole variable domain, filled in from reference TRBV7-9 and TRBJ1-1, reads DTGVSQNPRHKITKRGQNVTFRCDPISEHNRLYWYRQTLGQGPEFLTYFQNEAQLEKSRLLSDRFSAERPKGSFSTLEIQRTEQGDSAMYLCASSLMGQNTEAFFGQGTRLTVV.

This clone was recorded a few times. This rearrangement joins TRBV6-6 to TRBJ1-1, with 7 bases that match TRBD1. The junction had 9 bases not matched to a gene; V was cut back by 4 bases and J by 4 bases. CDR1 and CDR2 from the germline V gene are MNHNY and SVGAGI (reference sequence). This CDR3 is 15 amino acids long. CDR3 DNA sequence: TGTGCCAGCAGTTTCAAACCGACAGGGTTCACTGAAGCTTTCTTT. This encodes CASSFKPTGFTEAFF.

The CDR3 DNA follows: TGTGCCAGCAGCCGGGGACAACTCACCGGGGAGCTGTTTTTT. Its translation is CASSRGQLTGELFF. The chain employs TRBV7-2 and TRBJ2-2; maybe TRBD1 (6 bases). Trimming shortened V by 5 bases and J by 4 bases, and 11 bases separated the two germline ends. The germline gives CDR1 SGHTA, CDR2 FQGNSA. The CDR3 loop spans 14 amino acids.

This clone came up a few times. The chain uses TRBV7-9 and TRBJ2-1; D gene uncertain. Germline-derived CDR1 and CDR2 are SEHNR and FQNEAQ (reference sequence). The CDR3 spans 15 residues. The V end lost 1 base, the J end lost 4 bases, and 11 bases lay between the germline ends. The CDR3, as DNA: TGTGCCAGCAGCTTAGAGTCGTCCTCTTACAATGAGCAGTTCTTC. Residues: CASSLESSSYNEQFF. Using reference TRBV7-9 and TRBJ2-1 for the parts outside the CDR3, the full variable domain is DTGVSQNPRHKITKRGQNVTFRCDPISEHNRLYWYRQTLGQGPEFLTYFQNEAQLEKSRLLSDRFSAERPKGSFSTLEIQRTEQGDSAMYLCASSLESSSYNEQFFGPGTRLTVL.

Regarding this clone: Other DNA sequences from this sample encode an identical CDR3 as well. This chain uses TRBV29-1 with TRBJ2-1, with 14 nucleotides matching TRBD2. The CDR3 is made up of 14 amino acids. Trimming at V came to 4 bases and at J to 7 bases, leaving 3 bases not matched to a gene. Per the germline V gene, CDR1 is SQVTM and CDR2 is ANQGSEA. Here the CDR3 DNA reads TGCAGCGTTGCCCGACTAGCGGGAGGGAATGAGCAGTTCTTC. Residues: CSVARLAGGNEQFF.

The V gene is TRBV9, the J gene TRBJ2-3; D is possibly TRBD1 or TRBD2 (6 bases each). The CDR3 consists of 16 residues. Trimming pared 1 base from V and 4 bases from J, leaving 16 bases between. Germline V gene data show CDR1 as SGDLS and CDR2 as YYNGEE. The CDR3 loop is CASSVIQGGGADTQYF. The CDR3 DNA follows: TGTGCCAGCAGCGTAATACAGGGTGGAGGGGCAGATACGCAGTATTTT. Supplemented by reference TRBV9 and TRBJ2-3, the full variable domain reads DSGVTQTPKHLITATGQRVTLRCSPRSGDLSVYWYQQSLDQGLQFLIQYYNGEERAKGNILERFSAQQFPDLHSELNLSSLELGDSALYFCASSVIQGGGADTQYFGPGTRLTVL.

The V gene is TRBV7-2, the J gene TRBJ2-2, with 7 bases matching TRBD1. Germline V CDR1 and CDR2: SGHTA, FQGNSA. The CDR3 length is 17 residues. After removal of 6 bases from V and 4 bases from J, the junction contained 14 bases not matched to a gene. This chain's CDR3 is CASRPDIRDRGTGELFF. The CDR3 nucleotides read TGTGCCAGCAGACCAGATATCCGGGACAGAGGCACCGGGGAGCTGTTTTTT.

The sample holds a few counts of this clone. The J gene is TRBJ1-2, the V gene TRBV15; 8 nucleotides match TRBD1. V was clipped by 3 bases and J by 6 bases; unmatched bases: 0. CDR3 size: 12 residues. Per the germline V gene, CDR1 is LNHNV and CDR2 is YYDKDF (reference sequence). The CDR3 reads CATSRDRDGYTF. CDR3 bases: TGTGCCACCAGCAGGGACAGGGATGGCTACACCTTC.

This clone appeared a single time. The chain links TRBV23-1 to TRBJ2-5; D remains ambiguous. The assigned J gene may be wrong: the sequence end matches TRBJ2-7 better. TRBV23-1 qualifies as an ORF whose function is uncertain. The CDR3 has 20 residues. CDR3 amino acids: CASSQPVRTNTAASAYEQYF. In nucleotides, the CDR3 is TGCGCCAGCAGTCAACCGGTCCGAACAAATACGGCCGCCTCGGCCTACGAGCAGTACTTC.

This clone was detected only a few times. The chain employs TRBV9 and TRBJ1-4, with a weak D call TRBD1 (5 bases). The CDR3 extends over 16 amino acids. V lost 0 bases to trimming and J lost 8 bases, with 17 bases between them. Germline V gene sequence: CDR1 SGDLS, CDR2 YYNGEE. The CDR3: CASSVDAAGVKEKLFF. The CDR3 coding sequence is TGTGCCAGCAGCGTAGACGCTGCGGGGGTTAAGGAAAAACTGTTTTTT.

The CDR3 protein is CASSVEQGIPPLHF. The DNA of the CDR3 is TGTGCCAGCAGCGTAGAACAGGGGATCCCACCCCTCCACTTT. This sequence joins TRBV9 and TRBJ1-6, with 7 bases lining up with TRBD1. CDR1 and CDR2 from the germline V gene are SGDLS and YYNGEE. V trimming: 0 bases; J trimming: 11 bases; junction bases outside the gene matches: 5. This CDR3 contains 14 residues.

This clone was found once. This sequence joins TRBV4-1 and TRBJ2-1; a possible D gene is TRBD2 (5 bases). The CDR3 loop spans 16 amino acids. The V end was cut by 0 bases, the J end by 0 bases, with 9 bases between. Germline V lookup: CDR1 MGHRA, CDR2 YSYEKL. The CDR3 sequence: CASSQDTRASYNEQFF. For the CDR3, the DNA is TGCGCCAGCAGCCAAGATACGCGGGCCTCCTACAATGAGCAGTTCTTC.

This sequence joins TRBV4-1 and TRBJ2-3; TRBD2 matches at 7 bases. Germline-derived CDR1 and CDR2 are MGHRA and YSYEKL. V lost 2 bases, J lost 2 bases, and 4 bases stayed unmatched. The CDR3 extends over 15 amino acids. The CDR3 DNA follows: TGCGCCAGCAGCCAATTCGGGGGGATCACAGATACGCAGTATTTT. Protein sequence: CASSQFGGITDTQYF.

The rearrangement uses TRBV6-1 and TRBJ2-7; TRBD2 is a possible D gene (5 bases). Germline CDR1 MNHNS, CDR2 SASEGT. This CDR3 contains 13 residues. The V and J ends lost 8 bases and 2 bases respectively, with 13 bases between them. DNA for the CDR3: TGTGCCAGCCGGACTCTTACTACCTACGAGCAGTACTTC. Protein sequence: CASRTLTTYEQYF.